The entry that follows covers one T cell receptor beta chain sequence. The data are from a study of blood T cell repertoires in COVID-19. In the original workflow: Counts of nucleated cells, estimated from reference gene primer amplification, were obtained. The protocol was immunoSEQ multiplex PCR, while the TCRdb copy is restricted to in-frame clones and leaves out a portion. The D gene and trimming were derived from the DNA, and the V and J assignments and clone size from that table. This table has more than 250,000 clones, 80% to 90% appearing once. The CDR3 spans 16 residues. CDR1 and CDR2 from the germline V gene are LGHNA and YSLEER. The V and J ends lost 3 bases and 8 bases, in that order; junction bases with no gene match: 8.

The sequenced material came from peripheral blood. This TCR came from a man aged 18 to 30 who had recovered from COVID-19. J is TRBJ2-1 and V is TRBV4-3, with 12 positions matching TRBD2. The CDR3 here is CASSQALAGGIDEQFF. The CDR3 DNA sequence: TGCGCCAGCAGCCAGGCTCTAGCGGGGGGGATCGATGAGCAGTTCTTC.